Following are 23 T cell receptor beta chains from one sample sequenced in a study of blood T cell repertoires in COVID-19. The table came from immunoSEQ multiplex PCR; TCRdb's copy has only in-frame clones and leaves some out. The data hold a few hundred thousand clones, with more than 75% observed a single time. The sample consisted of peripheral blood. The receptors were sampled from a woman between 45 and 60 years old who had recovered from COVID-19.

The rearrangement links TRBV29-1 to TRBJ2-7; unclear D gene. There are 11 residues in the CDR3. V was shortened by 4 bases and J by 2 bases, with 6 bases between the two germline ends. Germline CDR1 reads SQVTM; CDR2 reads ANQGSEA. This CDR3 is CSVGHPYEQYF. The CDR3 DNA reads as TGCAGCGTTGGACATCCCTACGAGCAGTACTTC.

V is TRBV9 and J is TRBJ2-1; the match to TRBD2 covers 8 bases. This CDR3 comprises 14 residues. V lost 5 bases, J lost 4 bases, and 5 bases stayed unmatched. Looked up from germline, CDR1 is SGDLS and CDR2 is YYNGEE. The CDR3 bases are TGTGCCAGCAGTCTAGCGGGCCAATACAATGAGCAGTTCTTC. This sequence encodes CASSLAGQYNEQFF.

The chain uses TRBV21-1 and TRBJ1-2; TRBD1 is taken as the D call from the table, unchecked against the DNA. TRBV21-1 is a pseudogene segment. The CDR3 consists of 13 residues. In nucleotides, the CDR3 is TGTGCCAGCAGCCGCAGGGGATTCTATGGCTACACCTTC. It specifies CASSRRGFYGYTF.

The chain joins TRBV27 to TRBJ1-5; a possible D gene is TRBD1 (5 bases). Looked up from germline, CDR1 is MNHEY and CDR2 is SMNVEV (reference sequence). V lost 2 bases and J lost 4, with 9 bases in between. This CDR3 contains 14 residues. CDR3 region: CASSLLAGNQPQHF. The CDR3 DNA sequence: TGTGCCAGCAGTTTACTCGCAGGGAATCAGCCCCAGCATTTT.

The chain is built from TRBV7-2 and TRBJ1-1; 9 bases agree with TRBD1. In germline, CDR1 is SGHTA, CDR2 FQGNSA. The J segment lost 3 bases and the V segment lost 4 bases, leaving 0 bases of the junction unmatched. CDR3 length: 13 amino acids. The CDR3, as DNA: TGTGCCAGCAGCTGGGACAGGGACACTGAAGCTTTCTTT. Its translation is CASSWDRDTEAFF.

The chain couples TRBV2 to TRBJ2-1; TRBD2 is a possible D gene (5 bases). Germline V gene lookup returns CDR1 SNHLY and CDR2 FYNNEI. Trimming pared 4 bases from V and 6 bases from J, leaving 25 bases between. CDR3 size: 18 residues. The CDR3 DNA follows: TGTGCCAGCAGTGCAAGGGCGGGTAGATTTATTCGGTCCAATGAGCAGTTCTTC. The encoded protein is CASSARAGRFIRSNEQFF.

The gene calls are TRBV30 and TRBJ1-3, with D unclear. The CDR3 spans 15 residues. Between the trimmed V and J ends, which lost 3 bases and 3 bases, there was a span of 15 bases. Germline values: CDR1 GTSNPN, CDR2 SVGIG (reference sequence). The CDR3 DNA reads as TGTGCCTGGAGATCAGGAGGTGCTTTTGGAAACACCATATATTTT. This gives the protein CAWRSGGAFGNTIYF.

To note about this clone: One end of the junction is discordant with germline, which a read error may explain. The CDR3 nucleotides are TGTGCCAGCAGAGAAGGGACAGGGCCCTATGGCTACACCTTC. This sequence encodes CASREGTGPYGYTF. The chain couples TRBV6-1 to TRBJ1-2, with 9 nucleotides matching TRBD1. The CDR3 runs to 14 residues. From germline, CDR1 is MNHNS and CDR2 SASEGT.

This chain joins TRBV11-2 and TRBJ2-7, with 7 bases that match TRBD2. Per germline, CDR1 SGHAT and CDR2 FQNNGV. This CDR3 is built from 14 residues. V trimming: 5 bases; J trimming: 2 bases; junction bases outside the gene matches: 6. CDR3 DNA sequence: TGTGCCAGCAGCCCCGCTGGGACTACCTACGAGCAGTACTTC. This codes for CASSPAGTTYEQYF.

As DNA, the CDR3 is TGTGCCTGGAGTCGCCTAGCGGGGTCCTACAATGAGCAGTTCTTC. It yields the protein CAWSRLAGSYNEQFF. This chain connects TRBV30 to TRBJ2-1; 9 bases are shared with TRBD2. V lost 2 bases to trimming and J lost 1 base; unmatched junction nucleotides: 3. This CDR3 region has 15 residues. In germline, CDR1 is GTSNPN, CDR2 SVGIG (reference sequence).

The chain joins TRBV7-2 to TRBJ1-2; D unclear. The CDR3 consists of 14 residues. Germline CDR1 is SGHTA and CDR2 is FQGNSA. V gave up 1 base and J gave up 2 bases, with 8 bases separating them. CDR3 protein: CASSLGLGNYGYTF. The CDR3 bases are TGTGCCAGCAGCTTAGGCCTCGGGAACTATGGCTACACCTTC.

The chain recombines TRBV5-1 with TRBJ2-1, with TRBD2 matching over 8 bases. Per the germline V gene, CDR1 is SGHRS and CDR2 is YFSETQ. CDR3 length equals 15 residues. With 4 bases clipped from V and 9 bases from J, the junction kept 12 bases outside the gene matches. The CDR3 region is CASSGEGLVLFEQFF. The CDR3 DNA reads TGCGCCAGCAGCGGGGAGGGACTAGTTTTGTTTGAGCAGTTCTTC.

This clone was counted between two and nine times. The chain links TRBV27 to TRBJ1-5; D might be TRBD1 (6 bases). The CDR3 covers 16 residues. V was trimmed by 6 bases and J by 7 bases, leaving 22 bases between them. Germline V gene data show CDR1 as MNHEY and CDR2 as SMNVEV (reference sequence). The CDR3 DNA sequence: TGTGCCAGCAGACTCACAGGGACCACCCGAGGACAGCCCCAGCATTTT. It translates to CASRLTGTTRGQPQHF.

As for this clone: At the DNA level, this CDR3 is encoded by other sequences in the same sample as well. The chain joins TRBV30 to TRBJ2-5; TRBD1 matches at 11 bases. V lost 3 bases and J lost 4; bases outside the gene matches: 1. CDR1 and CDR2 from the germline V gene are GTSNPN and SVGIG (reference sequence). The CDR3 totals 13 residues. The CDR3 spells CAWRDRGRETQYF. CDR3 bases: TGTGCCTGGAGGGACAGGGGGCGAGAGACCCAGTACTTC.

This chain connects TRBV10-1 to TRBJ2-7, with TRBD2 identical over 10 bases. The germline gives CDR1 WNHNN, CDR2 SYGVQD (reference sequence). This CDR3 is 13 amino acids long. The V and J ends lost 3 bases and 13 bases, in that order; junction bases with no gene match: 9. The CDR3 nucleotides are TGCGCCAGCAGTGACCCGGGACTAGCGAGCCCTTACTTC. It translates to CASSDPGLASPYF.

Only one count was recorded for this clone. V gene TRBV5-1 combines with J gene TRBJ1-2; TRBD1 agrees at 8 bases. From germline, CDR1 is SGHRS and CDR2 YFSETQ. J was trimmed by 4 bases and V by 0 bases; bases with no gene match: 5. This CDR3 spans 15 amino acids. This CDR3 reads CASSLVAGGGYGYTF. The CDR3 nucleotides are TGCGCCAGCAGCTTGGTTGCAGGGGGCGGCTATGGCTACACCTTC.

The V and J genes are TRBV7-9 and TRBJ2-7, with 11 bases identical to TRBD1. Germline V lookup: CDR1 SEHNR, CDR2 FQNEAQ (reference sequence). Trimming at V came to 5 bases and at J to 7 bases, leaving 10 bases not matched to a gene. The CDR3 has 15 amino acids. CDR3 protein: CASSPGQGAGREQYF. The CDR3 coding sequence is TGTGCCAGCAGCCCCGGACAGGGGGCAGGGAGGGAGCAGTACTTC. The entire variable domain, with the rest obtained from reference TRBV7-9 and TRBJ2-7, is as follows: DTGVSQNPRHKITKRGQNVTFRCDPISEHNRLYWYRQTLGQGPEFLTYFQNEAQLEKSRLLSDRFSAERPKGSFSTLEIQRTEQGDSAMYLCASSPGQGAGREQYFGPGTRLTVT.

The V gene is TRBV14, the J gene TRBJ2-7, with 9 bases aligning to TRBD1. Trimming removed 0 bases from V and 3 bases from J; junction bases left unmatched: 15. CDR3 length: 19 amino acids. Germline CDR1 is SGHDN and CDR2 is FVKESK. The CDR3 DNA reads as TGTGCCAGCAGCCAAGATGGGACAGGGTTTTGGACTTGGGACTACGAGCAGTACTTC. Residues: CASSQDGTGFWTWDYEQYF.

The chain combines TRBV4-3 with TRBJ2-1; tentatively, D is TRBD2 (5 bases). CDR3 length equals 15 residues. Germline assignment: CDR1 LGHNA and CDR2 YSLEER. V lost 4 bases to trimming and J lost 8 bases, with 18 bases between them. Written as DNA, the CDR3 is TGCGCCAGCAGCCGCACAACAATTGACTATCATGAGCAGTTCTTC. Translated, it gives CASSRTTIDYHEQFF.

The CDR3 sequence is CASSPAIVYGYTF. CDR3 sequence (DNA): TGTGCCAGCAGCCCTGCAATAGTCTATGGCTACACCTTC. This rearrangement joins TRBV11-2 to TRBJ1-2; no reliable D call. The length of the CDR3 is 13 residues. The germline CDR1 and CDR2 sequences are SGHAT and FQNNGV. V dropped 5 bases and J dropped 4 bases, with 11 bases sitting between them.

The chain couples TRBV28 to TRBJ1-2, with D possibly being TRBD1 (5 bases). The CDR3 loop spans 11 amino acids. Germline assignment: CDR1 MDHEN and CDR2 SYDVKM. The V end was cut by 10 bases, the J end by 4 bases, with 10 bases between. The CDR3 loop reads CATGGFYGYTF. The CDR3 bases are TGTGCCACGGGGGGGTTCTATGGCTACACCTTC.

CDR3 nucleotide sequence: TGTGCCAGCAGCGGTAGCGGGAGCGCCTCCGAGCAGTACTTC. The encoded protein is CASSGSGSASEQYF. The V and J genes are TRBV7-2 and TRBJ2-7; 9 bases map to TRBD2. Germline V gene lookup returns CDR1 SGHTA and CDR2 FQGNSA. V shed 5 bases, J shed 6 bases, and the junction held 8 bases outside the gene matches. The CDR3 consists of 14 residues.

CDR3 in DNA: TGTGCCAGCAGCCCTCGGACTAGCGGGACCGGGGAGCTGTTTTTT. This sequence encodes CASSPRTSGTGELFF. The chain carries TRBV11-3 and TRBJ2-2; 11 nucleotides match TRBD2. Per the germline V gene, CDR1 is SGHNT and CDR2 is YENEEA. Germline trimming cut 5 bases from V and 5 bases from J; bases unmatched to any gene: 4. The CDR3 consists of 15 residues.